This TCR beta chain was sequenced for a study of neoadjuvant anti-PD-1 for oral cavity cancer. Whole-study findings and limits: Only three patients per response group were TCR-analyzed; validation needed.

A note on this clone: What it binds is unknown. The identical CDR3 is also encoded by other nucleotide sequences in the sample.

Profiling relied on immunoSEQ multiplex PCR, and the TCRdb table lists in-frame clones only, not all of them. The data hold about 7,000 clones, with 76% observed a single time. V was pared by 0 bases and J by 2 bases, with 12 bases between. CDR3 size: 15 residues. The germline V gene encodes CDR1 SGHNT and CDR2 YYREEE (reference sequence). Patients had HPV-negative, locally advanced oral cavity squamous cell carcinoma. Sequenced material: PBMCs, taken before nivolumab (anti-PD-1) treatment. V gene TRBV5-4 combines with J gene TRBJ2-7; no clear D gene. This TCR was recovered from a person aged 35-79 years with oral cavity squamous cell carcinoma. The CDR3 nucleotides are TGTGCCAGCAGCTTGGGAGTCGGGCAAGCCTACGAGCAGTACTTC. It codes for CASSLGVGQAYEQYF.